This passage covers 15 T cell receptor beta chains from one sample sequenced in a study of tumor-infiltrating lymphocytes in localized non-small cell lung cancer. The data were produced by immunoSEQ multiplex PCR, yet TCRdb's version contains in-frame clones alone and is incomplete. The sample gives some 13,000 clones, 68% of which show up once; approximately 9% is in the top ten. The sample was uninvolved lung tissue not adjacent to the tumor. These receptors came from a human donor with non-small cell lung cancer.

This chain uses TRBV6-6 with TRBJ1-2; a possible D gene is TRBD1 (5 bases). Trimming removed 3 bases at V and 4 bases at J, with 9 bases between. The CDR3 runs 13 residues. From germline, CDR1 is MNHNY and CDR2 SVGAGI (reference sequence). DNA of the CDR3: TGTGCCAGCAGTTATGGGGGTGCCTATGGCTACACCTTC. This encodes CASSYGGAYGYTF.

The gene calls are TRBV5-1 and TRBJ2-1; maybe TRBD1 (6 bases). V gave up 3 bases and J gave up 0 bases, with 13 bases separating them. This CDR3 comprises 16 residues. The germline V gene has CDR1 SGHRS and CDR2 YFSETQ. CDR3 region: CASSSWTVSSYNEQFF. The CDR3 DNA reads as TGCGCCAGCAGCTCGTGGACAGTCAGCTCCTACAATGAGCAGTTCTTC.

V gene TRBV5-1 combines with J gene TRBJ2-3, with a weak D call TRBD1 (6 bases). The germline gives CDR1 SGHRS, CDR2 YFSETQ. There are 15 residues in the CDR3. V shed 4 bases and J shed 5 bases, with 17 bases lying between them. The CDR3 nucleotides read TGCGCCAGCAGCCGGGACAACCAAAGGTTAGATACGCAGTATTTT. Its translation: CASSRDNQRLDTQYF.

The CDR3 loop is CSVERQLNGYTF. Here the CDR3 DNA reads TGCAGCGTTGAGCGGCAACTTAATGGCTACACCTTC. V and J are TRBV29-1 and TRBJ1-2; no clear D gene. Per the germline V gene, CDR1 is SQVTM and CDR2 is ANQGSEA. This CDR3 comprises 12 residues. V lost 3 bases and J 6 bases, leaving 11 bases between the germline ends.

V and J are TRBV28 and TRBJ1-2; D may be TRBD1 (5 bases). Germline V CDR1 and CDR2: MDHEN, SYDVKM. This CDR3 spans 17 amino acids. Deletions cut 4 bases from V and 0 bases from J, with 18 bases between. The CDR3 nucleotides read TGTGCCAGCAGTTCGCCGGGGGACGCCAGAGCTAACTATGGCTACACCTTC. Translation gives CASSSPGDARANYGYTF.

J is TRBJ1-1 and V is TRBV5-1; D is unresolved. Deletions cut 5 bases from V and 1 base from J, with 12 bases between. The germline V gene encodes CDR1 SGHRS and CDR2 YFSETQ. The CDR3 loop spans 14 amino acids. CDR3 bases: TGCGCCAGCAGGAAAGAGCCGGGGAACACTGAAGCTTTCTTT. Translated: CASRKEPGNTEAFF.

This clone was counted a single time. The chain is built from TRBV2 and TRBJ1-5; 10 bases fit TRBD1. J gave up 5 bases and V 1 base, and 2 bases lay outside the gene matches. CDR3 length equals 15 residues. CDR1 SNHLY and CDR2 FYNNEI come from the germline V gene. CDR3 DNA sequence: TGTGCCAGCAGTGAAGGGACAGGGGGTTATCAGCCCCAGCATTTT. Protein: CASSEGTGGYQPQHF.

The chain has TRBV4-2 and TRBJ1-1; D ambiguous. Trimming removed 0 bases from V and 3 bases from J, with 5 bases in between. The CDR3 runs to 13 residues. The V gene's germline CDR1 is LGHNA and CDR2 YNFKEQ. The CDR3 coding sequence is TGTGCCAGCAGCCAAGATCAAGACACTGAAGCTTTCTTT. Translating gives CASSQDQDTEAFF.

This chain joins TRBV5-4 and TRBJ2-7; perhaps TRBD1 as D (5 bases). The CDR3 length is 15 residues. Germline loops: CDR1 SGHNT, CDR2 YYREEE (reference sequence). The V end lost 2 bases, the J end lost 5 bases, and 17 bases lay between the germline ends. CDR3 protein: CASSFGADFGDEQYF. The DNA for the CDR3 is TGTGCCAGCAGCTTTGGGGCCGACTTTGGGGACGAGCAGTACTTC.

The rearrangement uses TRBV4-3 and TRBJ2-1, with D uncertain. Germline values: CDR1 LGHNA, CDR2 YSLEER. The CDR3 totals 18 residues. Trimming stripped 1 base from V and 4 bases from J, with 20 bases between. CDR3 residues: CASSQVSGWRFMYNEQFF. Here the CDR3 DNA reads TGCGCCAGCAGCCAAGTGTCTGGATGGCGGTTTATGTACAATGAGCAGTTCTTC.

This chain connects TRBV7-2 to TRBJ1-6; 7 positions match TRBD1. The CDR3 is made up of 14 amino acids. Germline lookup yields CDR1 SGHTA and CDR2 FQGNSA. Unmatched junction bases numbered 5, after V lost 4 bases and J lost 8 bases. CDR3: CASSYRGVDSPLHF. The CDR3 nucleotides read TGTGCCAGCAGCTACAGGGGCGTGGATTCACCCCTCCACTTT.

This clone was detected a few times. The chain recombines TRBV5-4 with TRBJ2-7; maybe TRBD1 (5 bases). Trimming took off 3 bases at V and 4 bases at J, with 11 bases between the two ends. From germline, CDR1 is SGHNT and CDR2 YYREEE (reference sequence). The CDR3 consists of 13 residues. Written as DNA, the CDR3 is TGTGCCAGCAGCTCGGACACCTCTTACGAGCAGTACGTC. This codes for CASSSDTSYEQYV.

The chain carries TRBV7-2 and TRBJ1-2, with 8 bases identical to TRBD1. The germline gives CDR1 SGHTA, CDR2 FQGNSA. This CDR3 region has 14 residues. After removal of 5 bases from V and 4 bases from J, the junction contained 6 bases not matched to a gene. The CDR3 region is CASSRPTGAYGYTF. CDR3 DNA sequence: TGTGCCAGCAGCAGACCGACAGGGGCCTATGGCTACACCTTC. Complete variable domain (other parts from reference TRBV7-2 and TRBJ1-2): GAGVSQSPSNKVTEKGKDVELRCDPISGHTALYWYRQSLGQGLEFLIYFQGNSAPDKSGLPSDRFSAERTGGSVSTLTIQRTQQEDSAVYLCASSRPTGAYGYTFGSGTRLTVV.

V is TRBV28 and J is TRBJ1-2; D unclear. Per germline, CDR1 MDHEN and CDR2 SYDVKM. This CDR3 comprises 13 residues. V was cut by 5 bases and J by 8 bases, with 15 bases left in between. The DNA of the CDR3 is TGTGCCAGCAGTCCGTCCTGGGTATGGGGCTACACCTTC. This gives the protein CASSPSWVWGYTF.

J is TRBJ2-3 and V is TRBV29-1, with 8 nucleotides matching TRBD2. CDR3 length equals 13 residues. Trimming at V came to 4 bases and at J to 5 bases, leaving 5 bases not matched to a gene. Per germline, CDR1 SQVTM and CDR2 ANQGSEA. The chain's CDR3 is CSVVIGGGDTQYF. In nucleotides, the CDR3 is TGCAGCGTTGTAATCGGGGGGGGAGATACGCAGTATTTT.